What follows describes a single T cell receptor beta chain. This sample was taken from a study of blood T cell repertoires in COVID-19. Study at large: Samples of COVID-19 (acute and convalescent) were obtained from the United States, Italy and Spain.

The CDR3 runs to 15 residues. Germline V CDR1 and CDR2: WSHSY, SAAADI. J gave up 4 bases and V 3 bases, and 3 bases lay outside the gene matches. Original data processing: Estimates of nucleated cell counts were drawn from the amplification of reference gene primers. The table came from immunoSEQ multiplex PCR; TCRdb's copy has only in-frame clones and leaves some out. V, J and clone size were drawn from that table, and D and trimming were deduced from the DNA. The sample carries some 220,000 clones, over 80% recorded once. Sequenced sample: peripheral blood. This chain links TRBV10-2 with TRBJ2-5, with TRBD2 matching 12 bases. The receptor was derived from a woman in her 30s with COVID-19, enrolled during active disease. The CDR3, as DNA: TGCGCCAGCAGTGAACCTAGCGGGGGGGTAGAGACCCAGTACTTC. It specifies CASSEPSGGVETQYF.